What follows are 14 T cell receptor beta chains derived from one specimen sequenced in a study of response to subunit inactivated influenza vaccine. TCRdb recomputed calls from the RT-PCR reads with MiXCR, one row per CDR3 protein. The top ten clones hold approximately 30% of a sample with some 200,000 distinct CDR3 sequences, 12% of them seen once. The sample was also reused in another study, on T cells expressing NK-cell markers. That publication notes: Researchers built TCR beta cDNA using 5'RACE template switching with UMIs.

The sample consisted of CD8+ T cells sorted from PBMCs, taken 12 days after vaccination. The source is a man aged 50-59 years who received an inactivated influenza vaccine.

This clonotype occurred many times. The chain recombines TRBV29-1 with TRBJ2-5; possibly TRBD1 for D (6 bases). The V gene lost 3 bases and the J gene lost 7 bases, with 15 bases spanning the gap. Germline-derived CDR1 and CDR2 are SQVTM and ANQGSEA. This CDR3 has 13 amino acids. The CDR3 loop is CSVDFGGHRTQYF. The CDR3 nucleotides read TGCAGCGTTGACTTTGGGGGCCATAGGACCCAGTACTTC.

This clonotype was seen repeatedly, ten times or more. The chain links TRBV29-1 to TRBJ2-3; 7 bases agree with TRBD1. V gave up 4 bases and J gave up 0 bases; unmatched junction bases: 7. The CDR3 is 15 amino acids. Germline assignment: CDR1 SQVTM and CDR2 ANQGSEA. CDR3 sequence (DNA): TGCAGCGTTGTAGGGGGCCGAGGTAGCACAGATACGCAGTATTTT. Amino acid sequence: CSVVGGRGSTDTQYF.

This clonotype was detected a few times. The chain has TRBV5-6 and TRBJ2-3, with unresolved D. V dropped 0 bases and J dropped 4 bases, with 21 bases sitting between them. Germline V gene sequence: CDR1 SGHDT, CDR2 YYEEEE. This CDR3 has 18 amino acids. The CDR3 coding sequence is TGTGCCAGCAGCTTGGCGGCAAGGCGTTCAGCCCTTCCAGATACGCAGTATTTT. Translation gives CASSLAARRSALPDTQYF.

This clonotype has more than one count but fewer than ten. V gene TRBV2 combines with J gene TRBJ2-4; TRBD1 aligns across 7 bases. With 2 bases clipped from V and 8 bases from J, the junction kept 9 bases outside the gene matches. Looked up from germline, CDR1 is SNHLY and CDR2 is FYNNEI. The CDR3 is 15 residues long. The CDR3 DNA follows: TGTGCCAGCAGTGAATTGAGACAGGGTAGAGACATTCAGTACTTC. Amino acids: CASSELRQGRDIQYF.

The CDR3 sequence is CASSPFQGVQDEKLFF. CDR3 nucleotide sequence: TGTGCCAGCAGCCCCTTTCAAGGGGTGCAGGATGAAAAACTGTTTTTT. J is TRBJ1-4 and V is TRBV7-9; the D gene is possibly TRBD1 (5 bases). CDR3 length: 16 amino acids. Germline V CDR1 and CDR2: SEHNR, FQNEAQ (reference sequence). V was pared by 5 bases and J by 6 bases, with 19 bases between.

This clonotype was observed a single time. V is TRBV5-6 and J is TRBJ2-5; 12 bases map to TRBD2. The CDR3 contains 15 residues. CDR1 is SGHDT and CDR2 is YYEEEE in the germline V gene. V gave up 4 bases and J gave up 2 bases; unmatched junction bases: 3. This CDR3 reads CASSILAGGQETQYF. The CDR3 region has the DNA TGTGCCAGCAGCATCCTAGCGGGGGGGCAAGAGACCCAGTACTTC.

The chain couples TRBV3-1 to TRBJ2-7, with D perhaps assigned TRBD1 or TRBD2 (7 bases each). V was trimmed by 2 bases and J by 4 bases, leaving 21 bases between them. The length of the CDR3 is 17 residues. Germline V gene sequence: CDR1 LGHDT, CDR2 YNNKEL (reference sequence). Written as DNA, the CDR3 is TGTGCCAGCAGCCAAAAGATAAGGGAGGGGGCGTTTTACGAGCAGTACTTC. Encoded protein: CASSQKIREGAFYEQYF.

This clonotype was detected a few times. This rearrangement joins TRBV5-6 to TRBJ2-1; TRBD1 agrees at 8 bases. Trimming at V came to 4 bases and at J to 6 bases, leaving 6 bases not matched to a gene. The V gene's germline CDR1 is SGHDT and CDR2 YYEEEE. This CDR3 has 14 residues. The CDR3: CASSTGTGGNEQFF. The CDR3 coding sequence is TGTGCCAGCAGCACTGGAACAGGGGGCAATGAGCAGTTCTTC.

Written as DNA, the CDR3 is TGTGCCAGCGAAAAAGGGACAGGGGAGAGTCAGCCCCAGCATTTT. Encoded protein: CASEKGTGESQPQHF. V is TRBV6-2 or TRBV6-3 and J is TRBJ1-5; 10 bases line up with TRBD1. Germline CDR1 is MNHEY and CDR2 is SVGEGT. V lost 8 bases, J lost 6 bases, and 10 bases stayed unmatched. CDR3 length: 15 amino acids.

Concerning this clonotype itself: At one of its ends the junction is not consistent with the germline gene, which may arise from a read error. V gene TRBV5-5 combines with J gene TRBJ2-7; a possible D gene is TRBD2 (6 bases). This CDR3 has 15 residues. CDR1 SGHKS and CDR2 YYEKEE come from the germline V gene (reference sequence). The CDR3 DNA is TGTGCCAGCAGCTTGGCCCCGGGACTTAGCTACGAGCAGTCCTTC. Translation gives CASSLAPGLSYEQSF.

This clonotype was seen more than once but under ten times. The chain has TRBV7-2 and TRBJ2-1; 7 bases are a match to TRBD2. Germline trimming cut 0 bases from V and 1 base from J; bases unmatched to any gene: 6. The CDR3 covers 17 residues. Germline V gene data show CDR1 as SGHTA and CDR2 as FQGNSA. In nucleotides, the CDR3 is TGTGCCAGCAGCTTAGCCGAGGGACTATTATCCTACAATGAGCAGTTCTTC. Its protein product is CASSLAEGLLSYNEQFF.

The rearrangement joins TRBV13 to TRBJ2-7; D gene ambiguous. Trimming took 9 bases from V and 9 from J, leaving 21 bases between them. CDR3 length equals 13 residues. Per the germline V gene, CDR1 is PRHDT and CDR2 is FYEKMQ (reference sequence). The CDR3 nucleotides are TGTGCCAGGGGCCCCGGTCCCGGATTCCCGCAGTACTTC. Translation gives CARGPGPGFPQYF.

CDR3 in DNA: TGTGCCAGCAGCCAAGTTCGCGGGGGGGACTCCTACAATGAGCAGTTCTTC. Translation gives CASSQVRGGDSYNEQFF. The gene calls are TRBV3-1 and TRBJ2-1, with TRBD2 matching over 9 bases. Per germline, CDR1 LGHDT and CDR2 YNNKEL (reference sequence). Trimming took 1 base from V and 0 from J; bases not matched to a gene: 4. The CDR3 covers 17 residues.

This clonotype has only a few counts. The V and J genes are TRBV28 and TRBJ1-1, with D possibly matching TRBD1 (6 bases). CDR1 is MDHEN, CDR2 SYDVKM, per germline. V was clipped by 8 bases and J by 4 bases, with 17 bases between them. The CDR3 loop spans 14 amino acids. CDR3 DNA sequence: TGTGCCAGCCGGGGGGGGGCGCAGGGCACTGAAGCTTTCTTT. Translated: CASRGGAQGTEAFF.